This TCR beta chain was recorded in a study of STAT5B mutations in CD4+ large granular lymphocyte leukemia. Study results and limitations: 25% of private leukemic clonotypes occurred rarely in other patients' non-leukemic repertoires. Compared with healthy controls (2/35), patient top clones favored TRBV06 (8/27).

Note on this clone: The antigen is undetermined.

Assay used: immunoSEQ multiplex PCR; TCRdb lists only in-frame clones, some missing. The sample yields approximately 24,000 clones, about three quarters seen once. The CDR3 loop spans 16 amino acids. The germline V gene encodes CDR1 SGHTA and CDR2 FQGNSA. Unmatched junction bases numbered 6, after V lost 1 base and J lost 0 bases. The sample was CD4+ T cells from blood buffy coats. This TCR came from a human donor in good health. V is TRBV7-2 and J is TRBJ2-7, with 7 nucleotides matching TRBD1. The CDR3 spells CASSLVDRRNSYEQYF. The CDR3 region has the DNA TGTGCCAGCAGCTTAGTGGACAGGCGTAACTCCTACGAGCAGTACTTC.